Here is one TCR beta chain with its context. This entry is derived from a study of glioma-infiltrating T cells after dendritic cell vaccination. Whole-study context: Dendritic cells derived from monocytes and pulsed with autologous tumor lysate formed the vaccine. Three intradermal dendritic cell vaccine injections were given every two weeks.

The PCR used 60 V beta and 13 J beta primers. Only in-frame clones appear in the TCRdb table, and some are missing; sequencing was by immunoSEQ multiplex PCR. The sample holds fewer than 110,000 clones, 81% seen once. Isocitrate dehydrogenase mutation was absent in all glioblastoma patients. The CDR3 runs to 13 residues. Germline V gene data show CDR1 as SQVTM and CDR2 as ANQGSEA. V shed 4 bases and J shed 4 bases, with 10 bases lying between them. This sequence originates from a human donor with glioblastoma. Source: blood, taken before dendritic cell vaccination. The V gene is TRBV29-1, the J gene TRBJ2-2; tentative D call: TRBD1 (6 bases). The CDR3 loop is CSVGGTPTGELFF. The CDR3 DNA reads as TGCAGCGTTGGGGGGACACCCACCGGGGAGCTGTTTTTT.